One and the same sample provided the 4 T cell receptor beta chains below, sequenced in a study of T cell responses to AZD1222 COVID-19 vaccine. Sequenced by immunoSEQ multiplex PCR; TCRdb stores in-frame clones only, minus some. This sample yields roughly 120,000 clones, of which around 94% are seen a single time; 6.6% belongs to the top ten. Sequenced here: peripheral blood, sampled on day 0 of AZD1222 vaccination. All receptors derive from an adult in good health.

Worth noting for this clone: Sequence at one end of the junction differs from germline and may be a read error. This chain joins TRBV7-2 and TRBJ2-7; tentative D call: TRBD2 (7 bases). Germline CDR1 is SGHTA and CDR2 is FQGNSA. This CDR3 contains 16 residues. CDR3 sequence reads: CVSSLVGGRALYEQYF. CDR3 DNA sequence: TGTGTCAGCAGCTTAGTAGGGGGGAGGGCCCTCTACGAGCAGTACTTC.

J is TRBJ1-2 and V is TRBV28; the match to TRBD1 covers 9 bases. In germline, CDR1 is MDHEN, CDR2 SYDVKM. V lost 4 bases to trimming and J lost 4 bases; unmatched junction nucleotides: 4. There are 14 residues in the CDR3. In DNA, the CDR3 is TGTGCCAGCAGTTCTGGACAGGGGAGCTATGGCTACACCTTC. Translated: CASSSGQGSYGYTF.

The chain employs TRBV7-2 and TRBJ1-1; no definite D call. V lost 1 base and J lost 10, with 10 bases in between. Per the germline V gene, CDR1 is SGHTA and CDR2 is FQGNSA. The CDR3 covers 12 residues. CDR3 loop: CASSLGAIGAFF. Written as DNA, the CDR3 is TGTGCCAGCAGCTTAGGGGCAATCGGAGCTTTCTTT.

This sequence joins TRBV5-1 and TRBJ2-5; D gene ambiguous. With 0 bases removed from V and 3 bases from J, the gap between germline ends came to 9 bases. From germline, CDR1 is SGHRS and CDR2 YFSETQ. The CDR3 is 14 amino acids. The CDR3 sequence is CASSLALTEETQYF. In nucleotides, the CDR3 is TGCGCCAGCAGCTTGGCCTTAACGGAAGAGACCCAGTACTTC.